This TCR beta chain was sequenced during a study of shared clonotypes between healthy human individuals. Whole-study findings and limits: On the whole, naive subsets had larger estimated richness than memory subsets had.

Method: immunoSEQ multiplex PCR; TCRdb's copy keeps in-frame clones and lacks some. The sample lists more than 900,000 clones; approximately 78% were seen once. In regard to this clone: Its antigen is not known.

Sequenced material: memory CD4+ T cells from PBMCs. Specified subset: CD45RA-negative fraction. This receptor was identified in a man between 18 and 35 years old in good health. Some clones in this sample may be carry-over from other donors' samples.

In nucleotides, the CDR3 is TGTGCCAACCCAGGGATAGCGGAGACCCAGTACTTC. Translating gives CANPGIAETQYF. The J gene is TRBJ2-5, the V gene TRBV27; D may be TRBD1 or TRBD2 (5 bases each). This CDR3 spans 12 amino acids. V was shortened by 10 bases and J by 5 bases, with 14 bases between the two germline ends. The V gene's germline CDR1 is MNHEY and CDR2 SMNVEV (reference sequence).